Listed below are T cell receptor beta chains from one sample, sequenced in a study of long-term antiretroviral therapy in people with HIV. Method: immunoSEQ multiplex PCR; TCRdb's copy keeps in-frame clones and lacks some. The sample consists of tens of thousands of clones, 80% of them appearing once. The source material was unsorted PBMCs, sampled 0.3 years after starting antiretroviral therapy. The source is a man aged 35-49 years with HIV. CDR3s include the opening cysteine and the closing phenylalanine or tryptophan. The order of the fields is CDR3 length, D gene, J gene, clone size, V gene, CDR3 DNA, CDR3 protein. A D gene is named only where the DNA matches it firmly. The size of a clone is reported for some rows only, either as once, few or many, or as a class for expanded clones.

cdr3_length: 17
d_call: TRBD2
j_call: TRBJ2-5
clone_size: .
v_call: TRBV11-2
cdr3_nt: TGTGCCAGCAGCGTAGTAGGACTAGCGGGAGCCGGGAAGACCCAGTACTTC
cdr3_aa: CASSVVGLAGAGKTQYF

cdr3_length: 15
d_call: TRBD2
j_call: TRBJ2-1
clone_size: .
v_call: TRBV19
cdr3_nt: TGTGCCAGTAGGGACAGGACTAGCGGGTACAATGAGCAGTTCTTC
cdr3_aa: CASRDRTSGYNEQFF

cdr3_length: 14
d_call: .
j_call: TRBJ2-1
clone_size: .
v_call: TRBV30
cdr3_nt: TGTGCCTGGACTTTCGGGACTCCAAGACCTGAGCAGTTCTTC
cdr3_aa: CAWTFGTPRPEQFF

cdr3_length: 15
d_call: .
j_call: TRBJ2-1
clone_size: .
v_call: TRBV27
cdr3_nt: TGTGCCAGCAGTTTGGAGGGAACGGCCTACAATGAGCAGTTCTTC
cdr3_aa: CASSLEGTAYNEQFF

cdr3_length: 14
d_call: TRBD1
j_call: TRBJ1-4
clone_size: .
v_call: TRBV5-8
cdr3_nt: TGTGCCAGCAGCCTCGGGACAGGAGAGGAAAAACTGTTTTTT
cdr3_aa: CASSLGTGEEKLFF

cdr3_length: 14
d_call: TRBD2
j_call: TRBJ2-7
clone_size: .
v_call: TRBV10-3
cdr3_nt: TGTGCCATCAGTGGGGGACTAGCGGCCTACGAGCAGTACTTC
cdr3_aa: CAISGGLAAYEQYF

cdr3_length: 14
d_call: .
j_call: TRBJ2-3
clone_size: .
v_call: TRBV27
cdr3_nt: TGTGCCAGCAGTTCAGCGTCTAGCACAGATACGCAGTATTTT
cdr3_aa: CASSSASSTDTQYF

cdr3_length: 16
d_call: TRBD2
j_call: TRBJ2-1
clone_size: .
v_call: TRBV5-1
cdr3_nt: TGCGCCAGCAGCGGGACTAGCGGGAGGCATTACAATGAGCAGTTCTTC
cdr3_aa: CASSGTSGRHYNEQFF

cdr3_length: 14
d_call: TRBD1
j_call: TRBJ1-2
clone_size: .
v_call: TRBV7-6
cdr3_nt: TGTGCCAGCAGCCCCGGACAGGACTACTATGGCTACACCTTC
cdr3_aa: CASSPGQDYYGYTF

cdr3_length: 12
d_call: .
j_call: TRBJ2-7
clone_size: .
v_call: TRBV7-9
cdr3_nt: TGTGCCAGCAGCGACCGTCACCCCGAGCAGTACTTC
cdr3_aa: CASSDRHPEQYF

cdr3_length: 14
d_call: TRBD1
j_call: TRBJ1-1
clone_size: .
v_call: TRBV7-2
cdr3_nt: TGTGCCAGCAGCGACCGACAGGGGGCTCCTGCAGCTTTCTTT
cdr3_aa: CASSDRQGAPAAFF

cdr3_length: 16
d_call: TRBD1
j_call: TRBJ2-7
clone_size: .
v_call: TRBV28
cdr3_nt: TGTGCCAGCACTCCAGTGCTCGGGACAGGGTCCTACGAGCAGTACTTC
cdr3_aa: CASTPVLGTGSYEQYF

cdr3_length: 14
d_call: .
j_call: TRBJ2-3
clone_size: .
v_call: TRBV28
cdr3_nt: TGTGCCAGCAGTCTCGGGACTGTTACAGATACGCAGTATTTT
cdr3_aa: CASSLGTVTDTQYF

cdr3_length: 17
d_call: .
j_call: TRBJ2-3
clone_size: .
v_call: TRBV19
cdr3_nt: TGTGCCAGTAGTATCGGTCCCGGGCCCAAGCGCACAGATACGCAGTATTTT
cdr3_aa: CASSIGPGPKRTDTQYF

cdr3_length: 14
d_call: .
j_call: TRBJ2-1
clone_size: .
v_call: TRBV29-1
cdr3_nt: TGCAGCGTTGTAGGGTCTACGGCCTACAATGAGCAGTTCTTC
cdr3_aa: CSVVGSTAYNEQFF

cdr3_length: 16
d_call: TRBD2
j_call: TRBJ2-1
clone_size: .
v_call: TRBV30
cdr3_nt: TGTGCCTGGACACCCTTAACGACTAGCGGCTACAATGAGCAGTTCTTC
cdr3_aa: CAWTPLTTSGYNEQFF

cdr3_length: 13
d_call: TRBD1
j_call: TRBJ1-1
clone_size: .
v_call: TRBV5-5
cdr3_nt: TGTGCCAGCAGCTTCAGGGGGCTCACTGAAGCTTTCTTT
cdr3_aa: CASSFRGLTEAFF

cdr3_length: 14
d_call: TRBD1
j_call: TRBJ2-7
clone_size: .
v_call: TRBV23-1
cdr3_nt: TGCGCCAGCAGTCAATCGCAGGGGGCGAGCGAGCAGTACTTC
cdr3_aa: CASSQSQGASEQYF

cdr3_length: 15
d_call: .
j_call: TRBJ2-1
clone_size: few
v_call: TRBV11-2
cdr3_nt: TGTGCCAGCAGCTTTTGGGGCTACAGCTACAATGAGCAGTTCTTC
cdr3_aa: CASSFWGYSYNEQFF

cdr3_length: 14
d_call: .
j_call: TRBJ1-1
clone_size: .
v_call: TRBV7-2
cdr3_nt: TGTGCCAGCAGCTTTCGGCGGGGGCGGTCTGAAGCTTTCTTT
cdr3_aa: CASSFRRGRSEAFF

cdr3_length: 15
d_call: .
j_call: TRBJ1-4
clone_size: once
v_call: TRBV5-5
cdr3_nt: TGTGCCAGCAGCTTGAGCCCAGCAACTAATGAAAAACTGTTTTTT
cdr3_aa: CASSLSPATNEKLFF

cdr3_length: 13
d_call: .
j_call: TRBJ2-7
clone_size: .
v_call: TRBV7-3
cdr3_nt: TGTGCCAGCAGCTTAGGGGACGGCTACGAGCAGTACTTC
cdr3_aa: CASSLGDGYEQYF

cdr3_length: 15
d_call: .
j_call: TRBJ1-1
clone_size: once
v_call: TRBV5-6
cdr3_nt: TGTGCCAGCAGCTCGCTTCGGTCGGGGGGCACTGAAGCTTTCTTT
cdr3_aa: CASSSLRSGGTEAFF

cdr3_length: 15
d_call: .
j_call: TRBJ2-1
clone_size: .
v_call: TRBV4-3
cdr3_nt: TGCGCCAGCAGCCAAGTATCGGACAGCTACAATGAGCAGTTCTTC
cdr3_aa: CASSQVSDSYNEQFF

cdr3_length: 14
d_call: TRBD1
j_call: TRBJ1-6
clone_size: .
v_call: TRBV4-2
cdr3_nt: TGTGCCAGCAGCCAAGGGACAGGGGGTTCACCCCTCCACTTT
cdr3_aa: CASSQGTGGSPLHF